The 15 T cell receptor beta chains in this list originate from one sample, sequenced in a study of cytomegalovirus exposure and HLA in healthy donors. Assay: immunoSEQ multiplex PCR; the TCRdb copy retains only in-frame clones and omits some. This sample has hundreds of thousands of clones, with about nine tenths found just once. The sequencing sample was made of PBMCs. The source is a woman aged 18-35 years in good health and CMV-seropositive.

The V gene is TRBV15, the J gene TRBJ2-7; TRBD2 aligns across 14 bases. Looked up from germline, CDR1 is LNHNV and CDR2 is YYDKDF (reference sequence). Trimming cost V 4 bases and J 0 bases; bases outside gene matches: 5. The CDR3 has 17 amino acids. The CDR3 region is CATSTGTSGRPSYEQYF. CDR3 DNA sequence: TGTGCCACCAGCACCGGGACTAGCGGGAGACCCTCCTACGAGCAGTACTTC.

The chain links TRBV7-9 to TRBJ2-1, with TRBD2 matching over 7 bases. V lost 7 bases and J lost 4; bases outside the gene matches: 19. The germline V gene has CDR1 SEHNR and CDR2 FQNEAQ (reference sequence). This CDR3 region has 18 residues. This CDR3 is CASTQLGGSGIFYNEQFF. The CDR3 DNA sequence: TGTGCCAGCACCCAACTCGGCGGGAGCGGAATCTTTTACAATGAGCAGTTCTTC.

V usage is TRBV28 and J usage is TRBJ1-2, with 7 positions matching TRBD1. The germline V gene has CDR1 MDHEN and CDR2 SYDVKM. V was pared by 4 bases and J by 4 bases, with 15 bases of the junction left unmatched. The CDR3 is 17 residues long. The CDR3 nucleotides are TGTGCCAGCAGTTCCGAGGGGGCGGAGCAGAAAATCTATGGCTACACCTTC. Translation: CASSSEGAEQKIYGYTF.

This clone was counted once. V is TRBV7-9 and J is TRBJ2-7; 7 bases are a match to TRBD2. Germline CDR1 SEHNR, CDR2 FQNEAQ (reference sequence). The ends lost 1 base at V and 1 base at J; junction bases unmatched: 7. This CDR3 has 16 residues. CDR3 nucleotides: TGTGCCAGCAGCTTAGGGTGGGCGGGAGTTTCCTACGAGCAGTACTTC. Translation gives CASSLGWAGVSYEQYF.

In its sample, this clone was seen once. The chain employs TRBV5-6 and TRBJ2-6; TRBD1 matches 8 bases. V was clipped by 3 bases and J by 0 bases; unmatched bases: 8. This CDR3 comprises 18 residues. Per the germline V gene, CDR1 is SGHDT and CDR2 is YYEEEE. As DNA, the CDR3 is TGTGCCAGCAGCTACTGGACAGGGCCCATCTCTGGGGCCAACGTCCTGACTTTC. Translated, it gives CASSYWTGPISGANVLTF.

The chain uses TRBV10-1 and TRBJ1-1; 9 bases fit TRBD1. The CDR3 consists of 15 residues. CDR1 is WNHNN and CDR2 is SYGVQD in the germline V gene (reference sequence). Trimming removed 4 bases from V and 3 bases from J; junction bases left unmatched: 6. The CDR3: CASSATGGWDTEAFF. In nucleotides, the CDR3 is TGCGCCAGCAGTGCTACAGGGGGCTGGGACACTGAAGCTTTCTTT.

This rearrangement joins TRBV4-2 to TRBJ1-3, with 10 bases lining up with TRBD1. The CDR3 sequence is 20 residues long. Germline values: CDR1 LGHNA, CDR2 YNFKEQ. V lost 0 bases to trimming and J lost 2 bases; unmatched junction nucleotides: 13. The CDR3 loop reads CASSQDPGTGEPVAGNTIYF. The DNA of the CDR3 is TGTGCCAGCAGCCAAGACCCCGGGACAGGGGAACCAGTTGCTGGAAACACCATATATTTT.

This chain joins TRBV27 and TRBJ2-7; perhaps TRBD2 as D (6 bases). Germline values: CDR1 MNHEY, CDR2 SMNVEV (reference sequence). This CDR3 has 14 residues. V gave up 5 bases and J gave up 3 bases, with 14 bases separating them. In DNA, the CDR3 is TGTGCCAGCAGTGTCCTAGGAGGGAACTACGAGCAGTACTTC. Translated, it gives CASSVLGGNYEQYF.

The chain carries TRBV7-8 and TRBJ2-3; D perhaps matches TRBD1 (5 bases). Trimming took off 7 bases at V and 6 bases at J, with 17 bases between the two ends. Germline V gene lookup returns CDR1 SGHVS and CDR2 FQNEAQ. This CDR3 has 14 amino acids. The CDR3 region is CASNPDSSSDTQYF. CDR3 in DNA: TGTGCCAGCAACCCCGACAGTAGCTCGGATACGCAGTATTTT.

V usage is TRBV7-8 and J usage is TRBJ1-5; TRBD1 agrees at 12 bases. V lost 4 bases to trimming and J lost 4 bases; unmatched junction nucleotides: 5. The CDR3 runs to 16 residues. CDR1 is SGHVS, CDR2 FQNEAQ, per germline. The CDR3 protein is CASSSRDRGRNQPQHF. The CDR3 DNA follows: TGTGCCAGCAGCTCCCGGGACAGGGGGCGGAATCAGCCCCAGCATTTT.

The chain combines TRBV5-6 with TRBJ1-1; 9 bases are a match to TRBD1. V lost 4 bases, J lost 1 base, and 5 bases stayed unmatched. The CDR3 covers 15 residues. CDR1 SGHDT and CDR2 YYEEEE come from the germline V gene. The CDR3 DNA sequence: TGTGCCAGCAGCCCCGGGACAGGGTGGAACACTGAAGCTTTCTTT. Translated: CASSPGTGWNTEAFF.

This clone came up a few times. The CDR3 DNA is TGTGCCAGCAGCCAAGATCGGGGCGGGAGGGCCTACGAGCAGTACTTC. Translated: CASSQDRGGRAYEQYF. The V gene is TRBV4-2, the J gene TRBJ2-7; 9 bases match TRBD2. Germline trimming cut 0 bases from V and 2 bases from J; bases unmatched to any gene: 5. CDR1 is LGHNA, CDR2 YNFKEQ, per germline. The CDR3 length is 16 residues.

The chain couples TRBV4-2 to TRBJ1-1; D is unresolved. Deletions cut 0 bases from V and 1 base from J, with 9 bases between. Germline V gene data show CDR1 as LGHNA and CDR2 as YNFKEQ. CDR3 size: 15 residues. CDR3 loop: CASSQDTAGNTEAFF. The DNA of the CDR3 is TGTGCCAGCAGCCAAGATACGGCGGGGAACACTGAAGCTTTCTTT.

The chain uses TRBV7-2 and TRBJ2-3; the match to TRBD2 covers 11 bases. The germline V gene encodes CDR1 SGHTA and CDR2 FQGNSA. J lost 5 bases, V lost 3 bases, and 10 bases had no gene match. CDR3 length equals 17 residues. The CDR3 nucleotides read TGTGCCAGCAGCTTTTTGGTGCTAGCGGGAGGAGGAGATACGCAGTATTTT. It translates to CASSFLVLAGGGDTQYF. The variable domain in full, completed from reference TRBV7-2 and TRBJ2-3, reads GAGVSQSPSNKVTEKGKDVELRCDPISGHTALYWYRQSLGQGLEFLIYFQGNSAPDKSGLPSDRFSAERTGGSVSTLTIQRTQQEDSAVYLCASSFLVLAGGGDTQYFGPGTRLTVL.

The chain uses TRBV9 and TRBJ2-2, with 10 positions matching TRBD1. J was trimmed by 6 bases and V by 0 bases; bases with no gene match: 5. The CDR3 spans 16 residues. CDR1 is SGDLS, CDR2 YYNGEE, per germline. CDR3 amino acids: CASSVDGQGEAGELFF. The CDR3 DNA follows: TGTGCCAGCAGCGTAGACGGACAGGGGGAGGCCGGGGAGCTGTTTTTT.